Here is one T cell receptor (beta chain) with its context. This sample was taken from a study of blood T cell repertoires in COVID-19. Study information: There were acute and convalescent COVID-19 samples, and they came from the United States, Italy and Spain.

Germline V gene data show CDR1 as KGHSH and CDR2 as LQKENI. Deletions cut 3 bases from V and 0 bases from J, with 11 bases between. This CDR3 is built from 16 residues. Clones were read by immunoSEQ multiplex PCR, and TCRdb kept only the in-frame ones, dropping some. The sample carries 150,000 to 200,000 clones, 78% recorded once. The chain couples TRBV18 to TRBJ1-4, with D possibly TRBD1 on 5 matching bases. This TCR derives from a woman of 80 years or more with active or convalescent COVID-19. Specimen: peripheral blood. CDR3 sequence (DNA): TGTGCCAGCTCACCGAACTCAGGGACAACTAATGAAAAACTGTTTTTT. It specifies CASSPNSGTTNEKLFF.